The sequence of this TCR beta chain was determined in a study of blood T cell repertoires in COVID-19. Study-wide background: The study drew acute and convalescent COVID-19 samples from the United States, Italy and Spain. Nucleic acid was either cDNA or gDNA, and it came from T cells, B-cell-depleted T cells, or PBMCs.

V was pared by 7 bases and J by 0 bases, with 4 bases of the junction left unmatched. The CDR3 has 15 residues. The germline V gene encodes CDR1 MRHNA and CDR2 SNTAGT. This clone was detected once. Per the original data handling: For nucleated cells, counts were estimated from reference gene primer amplification. Clones were sequenced by immunoSEQ multiplex PCR, and TCRdb holds only the in-frame ones, with some missing. V and J calls plus clone size are reproduced from that table; the DNA served to infer D and trimming. The sample holds a few hundred thousand clones, 88% seen once. The sequencing sample was made of peripheral blood. This TCR derives from a man younger than 30 with active or convalescent COVID-19. The rearrangement links TRBV6-4 to TRBJ2-2; 8 bases line up with TRBD1. The DNA for the CDR3 is TGTGCCAGCAAACCGGACAGGGCGAACACCGGGGAGCTGTTTTTT. The encoded protein is CASKPDRANTGELFF.